This T cell receptor beta chain was sequenced in a study of cytomegalovirus exposure and HLA in healthy donors. Study results and limitations: Data from an earlier analysis indicated that most TCR beta V segments were productive either about 87% or about 30% of the time.

CDR3 size: 16 residues. Trimming took off 1 base at V and 4 bases at J, with 13 bases between the two ends. Germline-derived CDR1 and CDR2 are SGHAT and FQNNGV. To note about this clone: Its cognate antigen is unknown.

The PCR made use of 60 Vbeta and 13 Jbeta primers. Produced via immunoSEQ multiplex PCR; TCRdb's table is partial and in-frame only. The profile covers fewer than 200,000 clones, with 80% appearing a single time and approximately 8.7% taken by the ten largest. The sample taken for sequencing was PBMCs. The sequence came from a young man in good health and CMV-seropositive. The V gene is TRBV11-2, the J gene TRBJ2-2, with a tentative D call TRBD2 (7 bases). The CDR3 coding sequence is TGTGCCAGCAGCTTAGTAGGGGGGGCCTTCACCGGGGAGCTGTTTTTT. Translating it yields CASSLVGGAFTGELFF.